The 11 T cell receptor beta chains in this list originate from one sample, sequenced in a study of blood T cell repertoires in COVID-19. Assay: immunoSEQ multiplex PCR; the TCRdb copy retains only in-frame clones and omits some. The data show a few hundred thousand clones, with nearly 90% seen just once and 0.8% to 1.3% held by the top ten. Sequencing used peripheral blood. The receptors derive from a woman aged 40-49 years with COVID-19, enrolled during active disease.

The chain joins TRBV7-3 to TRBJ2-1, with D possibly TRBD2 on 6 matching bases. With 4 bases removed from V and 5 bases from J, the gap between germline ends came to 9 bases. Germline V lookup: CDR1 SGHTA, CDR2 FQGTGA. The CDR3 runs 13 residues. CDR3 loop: CASSSGTHNEQFF. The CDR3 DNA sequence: TGTGCCAGCAGCTCCGGGACTCACAATGAGCAGTTCTTC.

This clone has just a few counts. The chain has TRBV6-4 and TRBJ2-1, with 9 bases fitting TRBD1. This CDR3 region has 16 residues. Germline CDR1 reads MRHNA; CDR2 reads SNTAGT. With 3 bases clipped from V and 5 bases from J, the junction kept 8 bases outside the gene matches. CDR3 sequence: CASSDDPGTGNNEQFF. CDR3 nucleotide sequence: TGTGCCAGCAGTGATGATCCCGGGACAGGGAACAATGAGCAGTTCTTC.

The CDR3 DNA follows: TGCGCCAGCAGCGCGACAGGGTCCACAGATACGCAGTATTTT. Protein sequence: CASSATGSTDTQYF. This sequence joins TRBV5-1 and TRBJ2-3; 7 nucleotides align to TRBD1. The CDR3 loop spans 14 amino acids. The germline gives CDR1 SGHRS, CDR2 YFSETQ. Germline trimming cut 4 bases from V and 2 bases from J; bases unmatched to any gene: 4.

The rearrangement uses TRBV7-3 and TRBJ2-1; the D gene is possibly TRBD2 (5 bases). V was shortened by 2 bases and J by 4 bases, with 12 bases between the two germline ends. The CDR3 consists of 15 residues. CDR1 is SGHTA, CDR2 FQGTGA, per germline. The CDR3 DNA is TGTGCCAGCAGCTTATTCCTGTCGGGGTACAATGAGCAGTTCTTC. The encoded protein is CASSLFLSGYNEQFF.

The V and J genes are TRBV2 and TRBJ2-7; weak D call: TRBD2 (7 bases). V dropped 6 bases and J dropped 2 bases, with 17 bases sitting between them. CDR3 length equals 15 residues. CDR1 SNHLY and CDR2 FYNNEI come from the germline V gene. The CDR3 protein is CASRPEVGGPYEQYF. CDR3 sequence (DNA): TGTGCCAGCAGGCCGGAGGTGGGGGGGCCCTACGAGCAGTACTTC.

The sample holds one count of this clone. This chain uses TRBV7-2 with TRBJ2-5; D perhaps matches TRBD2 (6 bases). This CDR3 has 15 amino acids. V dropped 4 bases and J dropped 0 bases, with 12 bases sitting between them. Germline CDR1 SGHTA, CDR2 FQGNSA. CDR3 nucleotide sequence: TGTGCCAGCAGCTCCCGTAGCGGAAACCAAGAGACCCAGTACTTC. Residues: CASSSRSGNQETQYF.

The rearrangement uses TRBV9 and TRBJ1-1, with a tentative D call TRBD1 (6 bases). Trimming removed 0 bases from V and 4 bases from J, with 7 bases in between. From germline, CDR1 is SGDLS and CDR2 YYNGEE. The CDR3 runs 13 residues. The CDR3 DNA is TGTGCCAGCAGCGTAGGGACAGCCACTGAAGCTTTCTTT. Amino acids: CASSVGTATEAFF.

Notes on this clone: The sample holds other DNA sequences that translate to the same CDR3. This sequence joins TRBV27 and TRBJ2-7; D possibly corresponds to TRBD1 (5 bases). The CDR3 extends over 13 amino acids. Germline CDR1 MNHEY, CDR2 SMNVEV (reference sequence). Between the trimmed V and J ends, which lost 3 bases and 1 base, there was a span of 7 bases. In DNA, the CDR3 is TGTGCCAGCAGTTTGGGGCAATCCTACGAGCAGTACTTC. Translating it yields CASSLGQSYEQYF.

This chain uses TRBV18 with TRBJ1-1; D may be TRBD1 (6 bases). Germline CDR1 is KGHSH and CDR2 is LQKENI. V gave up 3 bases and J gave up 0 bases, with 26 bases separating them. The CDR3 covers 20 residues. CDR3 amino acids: CASSPFTGQSTHHMNTEAFF. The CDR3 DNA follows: TGTGCCAGCTCACCTTTCACGGGACAATCTACACATCACATGAACACTGAAGCTTTCTTT.

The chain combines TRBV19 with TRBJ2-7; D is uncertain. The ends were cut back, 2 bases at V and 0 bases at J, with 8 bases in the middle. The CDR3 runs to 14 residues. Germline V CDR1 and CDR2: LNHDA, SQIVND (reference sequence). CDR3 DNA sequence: TGTGCCAGTAGTATATCCCCCGGCTCCTACGAGCAGTACTTC. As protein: CASSISPGSYEQYF.

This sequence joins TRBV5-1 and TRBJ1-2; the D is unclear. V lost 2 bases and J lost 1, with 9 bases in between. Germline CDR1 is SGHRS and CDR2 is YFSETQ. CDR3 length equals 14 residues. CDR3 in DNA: TGCGCCAGCAGCTTATCAGGACTTAACTATGGCTACACCTTC. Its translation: CASSLSGLNYGYTF.